This entry lists 11 T cell receptor beta chains sequenced from one sample in a study of Ad26.COV2.S vaccination and SARS-CoV-2 variants. Treatment meaning: about 20 received Ad26.COV2.S at low or high dose, single or two shots; about 5 received placebo; per-sample allocation not given. Collection of samples fell on day 63 after the first vaccine or placebo injection. Sequencing used immunoSEQ multiplex PCR; TCRdb keeps in-frame clones, though not all of them. Among about 390,000 clones, approximately 90% were seen once, and the ten largest hold 3.5%. The sample was peripheral blood, taken in a trial of Ad26.COV2.S vaccine versus placebo. The receptors here all came from a person between 18 and 59 years old who received the Ad26.COV2.S COVID-19 vaccine or a placebo.

This clone came up once. The rearrangement links TRBV6-2 or TRBV6-3 to TRBJ1-2, with a weak D call TRBD1 (6 bases). The V end lost 2 bases, the J end lost 1 base, and 11 bases lay between the germline ends. The CDR3 has 15 amino acids. Germline V gives CDR1 MNHEY, CDR2 SVGEGT. The CDR3 nucleotides are TGTGCCAGCAGTTACCGGGACAACTTTAACTATGGCTACACCTTC. Protein product: CASSYRDNFNYGYTF.

This sequence joins TRBV3-1 (or the pseudogene TRBV3-2) and TRBJ1-2, with a possible D match to TRBD1 (5 bases). The ends were cut back, 0 bases at V and 7 bases at J, with 12 bases in the middle. CDR3 length: 14 residues. Germline V gene sequence: CDR1 LGHDT, CDR2 YNNKEL (reference sequence). This CDR3 is CASSQDPGVGGYTF. The CDR3 region has the DNA TGTGCCAGCAGCCAAGATCCGGGGGTTGGTGGCTACACCTTC.

V gene TRBV3-1 (or the pseudogene TRBV3-2) combines with J gene TRBJ1-1; weak D call: TRBD1 (6 bases). The CDR3 is 15 amino acids. The V and J ends lost 0 bases and 7 bases respectively, with 15 bases between them. CDR1 is LGHDT and CDR2 is YNNKEL in the germline V gene (reference sequence). The CDR3 nucleotides read TGTGCCAGCAGCCAAGACTTTGGGGGGCCACGTGAAGCTTTCTTT. Encoded protein: CASSQDFGGPREAFF.

Only a few counts were recorded for this clone. This may be a read error: a much more frequent sequence differs by one nucleotide. This sample also contains other DNA sequences that code for the same CDR3. This chain uses TRBV12-3 or TRBV12-4 with TRBJ1-6; D remains ambiguous. Trimming pared 4 bases from V and 7 bases from J, leaving 5 bases between. The CDR3 sequence is 12 residues long. CDR3 in amino acids: CASSSGNSPLHF. DNA for the CDR3: TGTGCCAGCAGTTCTGGGAATTCACCCCTCCACTTT.

The V call is TRBV6-2 or TRBV6-3, the J call TRBJ1-1; the match to TRBD1 covers 10 bases. V gave up 4 bases and J gave up 0 bases; unmatched junction bases: 11. The germline V gene encodes CDR1 MNHEY and CDR2 SVGEGT. There are 18 residues in the CDR3. The CDR3 nucleotides are TGTGCCAGCAGTTCCGGGACAGGGGTGTTCTTAGTGAACACTGAAGCTTTCTTT. It translates to CASSSGTGVFLVNTEAFF.

This clone was detected once. The CDR3 loop is CASSQVGGNQDTQYF. The CDR3 DNA follows: TGCGCCAGCAGCCAAGTAGGGGGGAATCAAGATACGCAGTATTTT. The rearrangement links TRBV4-1 to TRBJ2-3, with D tentatively TRBD1 or TRBD2 (6 bases each). Trimming took off 1 base at V and 5 bases at J, with 13 bases between the two ends. CDR3 size: 15 residues. The germline gives CDR1 MGHRA, CDR2 YSYEKL.

The chain has TRBV11-2 and TRBJ1-1; no definite D call. Trimming removed 5 bases from V and 1 base from J, with 8 bases in between. Germline values: CDR1 SGHAT, CDR2 FQNNGV. The CDR3 covers 13 residues. CDR3 sequence: CASSPDPNTEAFF. The DNA of the CDR3 is TGTGCCAGCAGCCCCGACCCGAACACTGAAGCTTTCTTT.

V gene TRBV29-1 combines with J gene TRBJ1-4, with 11 bases aligning to TRBD1. The CDR3 has 16 residues. The trim removed 7 bases at V and 4 bases at J, leaving 11 bases unmatched. Germline CDR1 and CDR2: SQVTM and ANQGSEA. CDR3 coding DNA: TGCAGCGCCCGGACAGGGGGCGCGATAAGTAATGAAAAACTGTTTTTT. This sequence encodes CSARTGGAISNEKLFF. The full variable domain, with the rest looked up from reference TRBV29-1 and TRBJ1-4, is SAVISQKPSRDICQRGTSLTIQCQVDSQVTMMFWYRQQPGQSLTLIATANQGSEATYESGFVIDKFPISRPNLTFSTLTVSNMSPEDSSIYLCSARTGGAISNEKLFFGSGTQLSVL.

The gene calls are TRBV7-9 and TRBJ1-4; no firm D call. This CDR3 is 13 amino acids long. The germline gives CDR1 SEHNR, CDR2 FQNEAQ (reference sequence). V was clipped by 1 base and J by 7 bases, with 7 bases between them. For the CDR3, the DNA is TGTGCCAGCAGCTTAGACTCGACTGAAAAACTGTTTTTT. As protein: CASSLDSTEKLFF.

This clone was found once. The chain uses TRBV6-4 and TRBJ1-4; a weak D match, TRBD1 (5 bases). Germline V CDR1 and CDR2: MRHNA, SNTAGT. This CDR3 is 13 amino acids long. V was pared by 3 bases and J by 8 bases, with 10 bases between. Written as DNA, the CDR3 is TGTGCCAGCAGTGAGTCAGGGAGCGAAAAACTGTTTTTT. Its translation: CASSESGSEKLFF.

The rearrangement links TRBV5-1 to TRBJ1-4; D unclear. Germline V gene lookup returns CDR1 SGHRS and CDR2 YFSETQ. V gave up 7 bases and J gave up 1 base, with 11 bases separating them. The CDR3 covers 14 residues. The CDR3 region is CASRPALTNEKLFF. The CDR3 DNA reads as TGCGCCAGCCGCCCTGCTCTAACTAATGAAAAACTGTTTTTT.